This TCR beta chain was captured by sequencing in a study of cytomegalovirus exposure and HLA in healthy donors. As for the study in general: The early release's HLA-typed donors yielded 80 million to 95 million unique TCRs. Broader study findings: According to the study, roughly 180 TCR beta chains were cytomegalovirus-associated.

Comments on this clone: The antigen remains undetermined.

This CDR3 comprises 18 residues. CDR1 SGHRS and CDR2 YFSETQ come from the germline V gene. Trimming at V came to 0 bases and at J to 0 bases, leaving 4 bases not matched to a gene. The PCR was carried out with 60 Vbeta primers and 13 Jbeta primers. In the original processing: A later analysis tallied approximately 78 million unique TCR beta chains, some 10 million of them shared. Only in-frame clones appear in the TCRdb table, and some are missing; sequencing was by immunoSEQ multiplex PCR. That table supplies the V and J calls and clone size; D and trimming were determined from the DNA. The data contain around 60,000 clones, 80% of them singletons.

The clonotype was recovered from a male donor in good health and CMV-seronegative. Sequenced: PBMCs. J is TRBJ2-7 and V is TRBV5-1, with TRBD2 identical over 15 bases. The CDR3 protein is CASSLDRTSGGVSYEQYF. CDR3 coding DNA: TGCGCCAGCAGCTTGGACCGGACTAGCGGGGGGGTCTCCTACGAGCAGTACTTC. Full variable domain (outside the CDR3, taken from reference TRBV5-1 and TRBJ2-7): KAGVTQTPRYLIKTRGQQVTLSCSPISGHRSVSWYQQTPGQGLQFLFEYFSETQRNKGNFPGRFSGRQFSNSRSEMNVSTLELGDSALYLCASSLDRTSGGVSYEQYFGPGTRLTVT.